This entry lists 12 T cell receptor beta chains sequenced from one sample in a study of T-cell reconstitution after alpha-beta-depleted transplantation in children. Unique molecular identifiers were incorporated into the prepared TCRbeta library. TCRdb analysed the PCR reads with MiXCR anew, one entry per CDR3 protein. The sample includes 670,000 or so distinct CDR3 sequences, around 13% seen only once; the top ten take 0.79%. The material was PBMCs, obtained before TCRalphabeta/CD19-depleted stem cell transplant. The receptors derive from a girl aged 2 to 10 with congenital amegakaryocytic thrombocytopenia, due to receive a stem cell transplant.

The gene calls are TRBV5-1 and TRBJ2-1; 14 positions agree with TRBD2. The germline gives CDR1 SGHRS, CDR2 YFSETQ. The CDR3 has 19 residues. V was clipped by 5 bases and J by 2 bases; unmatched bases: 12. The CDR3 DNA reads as TGCGCCAGCAGTTCTCCGGGGACTAGCGGGAGAGGAGCCTACAATGAGCAGTTCTTC. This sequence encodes CASSSPGTSGRGAYNEQFF.

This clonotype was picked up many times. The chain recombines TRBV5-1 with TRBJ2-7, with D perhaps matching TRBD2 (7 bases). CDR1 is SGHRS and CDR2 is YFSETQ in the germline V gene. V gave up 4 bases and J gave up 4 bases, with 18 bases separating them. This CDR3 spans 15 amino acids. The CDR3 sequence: CASSIGGGPAYEQYF. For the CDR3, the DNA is TGCGCCAGCAGCATTGGGGGGGGGCCTGCGTACGAGCAGTACTTC.

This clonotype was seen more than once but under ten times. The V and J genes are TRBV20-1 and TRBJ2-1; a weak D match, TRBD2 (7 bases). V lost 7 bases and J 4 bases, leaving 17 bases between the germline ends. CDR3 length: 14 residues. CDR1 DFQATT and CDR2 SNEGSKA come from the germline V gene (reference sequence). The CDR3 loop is CSVGGARAYNEQFF. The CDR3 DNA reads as TGCAGTGTTGGGGGGGCCAGGGCTTACAATGAGCAGTTCTTC.

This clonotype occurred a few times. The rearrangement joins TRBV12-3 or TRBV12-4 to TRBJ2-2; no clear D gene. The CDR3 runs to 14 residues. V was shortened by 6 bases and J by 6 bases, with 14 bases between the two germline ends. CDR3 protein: CASRPPNRSGELFF. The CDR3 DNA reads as TGTGCCAGCAGGCCACCAAATAGGTCCGGGGAGCTGTTTTTT.

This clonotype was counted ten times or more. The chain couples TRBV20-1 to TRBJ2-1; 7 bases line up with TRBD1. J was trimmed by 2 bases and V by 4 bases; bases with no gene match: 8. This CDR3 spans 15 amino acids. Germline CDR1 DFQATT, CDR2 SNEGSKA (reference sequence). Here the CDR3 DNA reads TGCAGTGCTAAGATACGGGGACAGCCCTACAATGAGCAGTTCTTC. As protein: CSAKIRGQPYNEQFF.

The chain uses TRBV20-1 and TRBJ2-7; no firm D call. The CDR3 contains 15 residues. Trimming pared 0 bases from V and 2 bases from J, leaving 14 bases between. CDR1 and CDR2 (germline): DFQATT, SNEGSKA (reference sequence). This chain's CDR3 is CSARDIGGGPYEQYF. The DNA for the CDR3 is TGCAGTGCTAGAGATATTGGCGGTGGACCCTACGAGCAGTACTTC.

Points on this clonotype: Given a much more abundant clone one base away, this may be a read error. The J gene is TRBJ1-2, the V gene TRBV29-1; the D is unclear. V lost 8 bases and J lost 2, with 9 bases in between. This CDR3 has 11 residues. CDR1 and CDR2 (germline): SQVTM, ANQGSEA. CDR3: CSSLMNYGYTF. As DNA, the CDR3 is TGCAGCTCTTTGATGAACTATGGCTACACCTTC.

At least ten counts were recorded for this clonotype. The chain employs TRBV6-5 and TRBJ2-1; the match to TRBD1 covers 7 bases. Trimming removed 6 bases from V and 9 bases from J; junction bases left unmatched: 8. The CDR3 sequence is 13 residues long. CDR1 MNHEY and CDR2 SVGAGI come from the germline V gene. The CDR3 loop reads CASRSRQGREQFF. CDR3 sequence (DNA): TGTGCCAGCAGATCTAGACAGGGTCGTGAGCAGTTCTTC.

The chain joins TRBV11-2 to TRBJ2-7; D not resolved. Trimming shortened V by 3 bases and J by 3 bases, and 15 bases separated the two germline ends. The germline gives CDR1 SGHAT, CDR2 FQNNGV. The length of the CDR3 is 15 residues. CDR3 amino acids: CASSFTTSDGYEQYF. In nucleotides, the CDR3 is TGTGCCAGCAGCTTTACCACCTCTGACGGCTACGAGCAGTACTTC.

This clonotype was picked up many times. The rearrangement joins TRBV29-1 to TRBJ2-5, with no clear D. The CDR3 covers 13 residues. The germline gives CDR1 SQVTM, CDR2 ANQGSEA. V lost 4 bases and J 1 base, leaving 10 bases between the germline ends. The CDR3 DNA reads TGCAGCGTTGCAGGCAGGTTCCAAGAGACCCAGTACTTC. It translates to CSVAGRFQETQYF.

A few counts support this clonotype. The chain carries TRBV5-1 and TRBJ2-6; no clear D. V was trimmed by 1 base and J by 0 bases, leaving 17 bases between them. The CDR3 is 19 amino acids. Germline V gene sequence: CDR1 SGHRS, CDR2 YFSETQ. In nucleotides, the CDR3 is TGCGCCAGCAGCTTGAGAACTGTGGGATGGGGCTCTGGGGCCAACGTCCTGACTTTC. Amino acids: CASSLRTVGWGSGANVLTF.

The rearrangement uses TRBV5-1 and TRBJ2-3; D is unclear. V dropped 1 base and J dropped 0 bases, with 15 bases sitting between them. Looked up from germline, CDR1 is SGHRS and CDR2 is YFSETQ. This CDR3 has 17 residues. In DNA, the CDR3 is TGCGCCAGCAGCTTGTCGGGCAGATCCCCTAGCACAGATACGCAGTATTTT. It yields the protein CASSLSGRSPSTDTQYF.